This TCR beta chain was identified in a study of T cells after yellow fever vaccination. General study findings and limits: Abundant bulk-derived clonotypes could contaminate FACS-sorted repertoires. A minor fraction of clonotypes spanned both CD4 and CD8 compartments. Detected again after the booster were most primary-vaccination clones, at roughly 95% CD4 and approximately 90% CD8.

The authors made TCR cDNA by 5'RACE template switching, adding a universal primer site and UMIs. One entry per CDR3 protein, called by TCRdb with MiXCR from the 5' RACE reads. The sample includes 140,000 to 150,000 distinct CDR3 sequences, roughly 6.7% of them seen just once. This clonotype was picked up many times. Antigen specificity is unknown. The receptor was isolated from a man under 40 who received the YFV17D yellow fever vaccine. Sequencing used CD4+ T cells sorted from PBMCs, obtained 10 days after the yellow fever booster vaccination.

The CDR3 nucleotides are TGCAGTGCTACCCCAGGACAGGGGGATGTAGTGCACATTCAGTACTTC. As protein: CSATPGQGDVVHIQYF. The chain combines TRBV20-1 with TRBJ2-4, with 10 bases identical to TRBD1. Trimming removed 4 bases from V and 8 bases from J; junction bases left unmatched: 14. This CDR3 region has 16 residues. Germline V gene data show CDR1 as DFQATT and CDR2 as SNEGSKA (reference sequence).